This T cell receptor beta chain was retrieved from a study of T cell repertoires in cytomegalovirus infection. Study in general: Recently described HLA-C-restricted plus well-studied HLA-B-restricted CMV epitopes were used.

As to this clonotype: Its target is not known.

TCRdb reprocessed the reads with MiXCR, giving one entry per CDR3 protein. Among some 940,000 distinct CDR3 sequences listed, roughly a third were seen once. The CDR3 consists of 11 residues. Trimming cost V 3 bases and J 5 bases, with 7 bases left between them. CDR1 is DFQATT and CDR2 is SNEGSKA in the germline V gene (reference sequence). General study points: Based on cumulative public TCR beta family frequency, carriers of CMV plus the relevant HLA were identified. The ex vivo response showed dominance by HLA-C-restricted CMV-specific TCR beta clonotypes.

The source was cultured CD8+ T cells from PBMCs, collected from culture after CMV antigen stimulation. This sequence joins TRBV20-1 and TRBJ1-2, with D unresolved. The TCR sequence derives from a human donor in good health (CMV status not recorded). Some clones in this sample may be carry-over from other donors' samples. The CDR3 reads CSARVQYGYTF. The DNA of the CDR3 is TGCAGTGCTAGGGTCCAGTATGGCTACACCTTC.